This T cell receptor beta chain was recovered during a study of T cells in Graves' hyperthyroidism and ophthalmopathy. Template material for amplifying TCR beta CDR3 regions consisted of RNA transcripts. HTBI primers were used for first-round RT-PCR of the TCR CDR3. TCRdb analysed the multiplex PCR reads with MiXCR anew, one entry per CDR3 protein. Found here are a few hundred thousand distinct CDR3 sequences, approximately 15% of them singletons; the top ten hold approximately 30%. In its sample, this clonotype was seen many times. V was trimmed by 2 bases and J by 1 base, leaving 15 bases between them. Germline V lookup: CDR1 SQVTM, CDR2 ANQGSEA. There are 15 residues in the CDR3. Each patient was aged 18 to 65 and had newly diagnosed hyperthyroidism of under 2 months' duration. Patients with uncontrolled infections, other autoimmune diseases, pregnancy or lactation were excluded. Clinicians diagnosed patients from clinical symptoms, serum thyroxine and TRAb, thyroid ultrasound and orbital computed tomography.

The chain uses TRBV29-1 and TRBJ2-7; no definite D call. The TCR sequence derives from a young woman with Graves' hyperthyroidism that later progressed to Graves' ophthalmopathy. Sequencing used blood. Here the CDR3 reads CSVELVASQSYEQYF. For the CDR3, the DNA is TGCAGCGTTGAACTCGTGGCCAGTCAGTCCTACGAGCAGTACTTC.